This record concerns one TCR beta chain sequence. This sample stems from a study of T cell responses to AZD1222 COVID-19 vaccine. Libraries were prepared by immunoSEQ multiplex PCR; TCRdb keeps only in-frame clonotypes and omits some of them. The data contain roughly 100,000 clones, approximately 90% of them singletons. This CDR3 contains 12 residues. The germline gives CDR1 SNHLY, CDR2 FYNNEI. The V end was cut by 1 base, the J end by 1 base, with 1 base between. The receptor's source is an adult in good health. The J gene is TRBJ1-1, the V gene TRBV2; D is unclear. The sequencing used peripheral blood, collected on day 0 of AZD1222 vaccination. The CDR3 nucleotides read TGTGCCAGCAGTGAAGAGAACACTGAAGCTTTCTTT. It encodes CASSEENTEAFF.